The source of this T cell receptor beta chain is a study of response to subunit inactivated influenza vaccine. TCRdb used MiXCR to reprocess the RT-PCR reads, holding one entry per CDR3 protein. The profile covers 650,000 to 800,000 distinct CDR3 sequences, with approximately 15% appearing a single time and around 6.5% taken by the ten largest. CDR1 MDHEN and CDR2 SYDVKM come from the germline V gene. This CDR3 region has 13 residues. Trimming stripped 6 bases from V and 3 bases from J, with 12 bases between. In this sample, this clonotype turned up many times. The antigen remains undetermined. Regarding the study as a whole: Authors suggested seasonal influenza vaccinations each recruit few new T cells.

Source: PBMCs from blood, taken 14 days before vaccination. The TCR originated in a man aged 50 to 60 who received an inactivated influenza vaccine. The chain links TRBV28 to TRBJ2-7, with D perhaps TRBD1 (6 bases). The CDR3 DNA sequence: TGTGCCAGCAGGTCGGGACAACTCTACGAGCAGTACTTC. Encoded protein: CASRSGQLYEQYF.